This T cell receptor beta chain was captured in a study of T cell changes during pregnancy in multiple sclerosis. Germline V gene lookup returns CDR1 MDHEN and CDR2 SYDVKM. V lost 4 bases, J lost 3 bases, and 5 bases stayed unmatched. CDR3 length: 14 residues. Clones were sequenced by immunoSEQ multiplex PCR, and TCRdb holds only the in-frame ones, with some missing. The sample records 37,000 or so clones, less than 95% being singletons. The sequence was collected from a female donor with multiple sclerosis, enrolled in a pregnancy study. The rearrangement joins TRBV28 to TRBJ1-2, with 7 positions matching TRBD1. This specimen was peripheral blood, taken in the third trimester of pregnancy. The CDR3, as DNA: TGTGCCAGCAGTTCGACAGGGACGGACTATGGCTACACCTTC. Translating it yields CASSSTGTDYGYTF.